The clone carrying this T cell receptor beta chain has at least ten counts. The germline CDR1 and CDR2 sequences are MNHEY and SVGEGT. V was clipped by 6 bases and J by 5 bases; unmatched bases: 7. CDR3 length: 15 amino acids. This sample is drawn from a study of regulatory T cells in long-lasting Graves disease. For TCR beta, libraries came from iRepertoire HTBI primers and Arm-PCR of CDR3 regions. Using its own MiXCR run on the multiplex PCR reads, TCRdb lists one record per CDR3 protein. This table holds around 500,000 distinct CDR3 sequences, around 13% found once. Sample time point: newly diagnosed GD, antithyroid drugs for less than 3 months. RNA isolated from PBMCs was used to make the TCR library. These sequences were also reported in another study, on T cells in Graves' hyperthyroidism and ophthalmopathy. That investigation notes: Ophthalmopathy was separated from stable hyperthyroidism by a 13 V-J model.

Specimen: peripheral blood mononuclear cells (PBMCs), collected at new diagnosis, from a patient treated with antithyroid drugs. The chain combines TRBV6-2 or TRBV6-3 with TRBJ2-5, with 12 bases matching TRBD2. This TCR came from a woman in her thirties with Graves disease. The CDR3 loop is CASRSLAGGEETQYF. Written as DNA, the CDR3 is TGTGCCAGCAGGTCACTAGCGGGAGGCGAGGAGACCCAGTACTTC.